Listed here are 4 T cell receptor beta chains from one sample, sequenced in a study of T cells in localized non-small cell lung cancer. Sequenced by immunoSEQ multiplex PCR; TCRdb stores in-frame clones only, minus some. The table records 70,000 to 95,000 clones, approximately 91% of them present only once. This specimen consisted of PBMCs, obtained before any cancer treatment. Every receptor here comes from a woman aged 35 to 75 with stage II squamous cell lung carcinoma.

J is TRBJ2-7 and V is TRBV19; 14 bases line up with TRBD2. The trim removed 4 bases at V and 0 bases at J, leaving 11 bases unmatched. Germline assignment: CDR1 LNHDA and CDR2 SQIVND (reference sequence). This CDR3 is built from 19 residues. The CDR3 is CASSKKTSGRVGSSYEQYF. In DNA, the CDR3 is TGTGCCAGTAGTAAAAAGACTAGCGGGAGGGTTGGCAGCTCCTACGAGCAGTACTTC.

This rearrangement joins TRBV6-5 to TRBJ2-2, with D possibly TRBD1 on 5 matching bases. V was pared by 5 bases and J by 3 bases, with 13 bases between. There are 15 residues in the CDR3. Per the germline V gene, CDR1 is MNHEY and CDR2 is SVGAGI. The CDR3 DNA reads TGTGCCAGCAGTCACGAAGGGGCCGACACCGGGGAGCTGTTTTTT. This translates into CASSHEGADTGELFF.

The genes are TRBV6-5 and TRBJ1-2, with 9 bases fitting TRBD1. With V trimmed by 5 bases and J by 8 bases, 9 bases remained unmatched. The CDR3 runs 14 residues. CDR1 is MNHEY and CDR2 is SVGAGI in the germline V gene. CDR3 DNA sequence: TGTGCCAGCAGTAGAACGACAGGGGGTGAGGGCTACACCTTC. It specifies CASSRTTGGEGYTF.

This chain joins TRBV5-1 and TRBJ2-7; a weak D match, TRBD2 (6 bases). This CDR3 has 14 amino acids. Trimming shortened V by 0 bases and J by 2 bases, and 9 bases separated the two germline ends. Germline CDR1 and CDR2: SGHRS and YFSETQ. The CDR3 loop is CASSLAGGAYEQYF. CDR3 nucleotides: TGCGCCAGCAGCTTGGCCGGAGGGGCCTACGAGCAGTACTTC.